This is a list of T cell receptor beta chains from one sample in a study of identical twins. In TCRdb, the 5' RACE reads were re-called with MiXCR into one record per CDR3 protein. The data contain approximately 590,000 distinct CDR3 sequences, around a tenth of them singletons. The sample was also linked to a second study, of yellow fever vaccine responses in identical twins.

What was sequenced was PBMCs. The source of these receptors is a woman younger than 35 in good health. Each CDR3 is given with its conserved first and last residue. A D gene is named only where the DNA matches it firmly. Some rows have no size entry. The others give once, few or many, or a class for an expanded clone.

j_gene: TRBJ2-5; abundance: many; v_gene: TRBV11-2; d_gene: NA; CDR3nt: TGTGCCAGCAGCCCCCTTTTGCGAATGCAAGAGACCCAGTACTTC; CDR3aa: CASSPLLRMQETQYF
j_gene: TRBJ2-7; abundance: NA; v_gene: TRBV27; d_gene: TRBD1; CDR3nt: TGTGCCAGCTGGGGGACAGGGGCTTCCTACGAGCAGTACTTC; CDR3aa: CASWGTGASYEQYF
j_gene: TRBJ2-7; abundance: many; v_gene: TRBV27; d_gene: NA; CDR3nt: TGTGCCAGCAGCTGGACTGGGCCCTACGAGCAGTACTTC; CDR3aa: CASSWTGPYEQYF
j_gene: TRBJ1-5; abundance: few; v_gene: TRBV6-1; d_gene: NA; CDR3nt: TGTGCCAGCAGTACAGGTTTCGATCAGCCCCAGCATTTT; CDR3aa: CASSTGFDQPQHF
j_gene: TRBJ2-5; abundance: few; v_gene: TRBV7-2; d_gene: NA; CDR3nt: TGTGCCAGCAGCTTAAATAGAGAAGAGGAGACCCAGTACTTC; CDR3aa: CASSLNREEETQYF
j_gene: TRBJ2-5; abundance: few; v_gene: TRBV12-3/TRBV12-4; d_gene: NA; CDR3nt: TGTGCCAGCGGGGACTCAAACGAAGAGACCCAGTACTTC; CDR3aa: CASGDSNEETQYF
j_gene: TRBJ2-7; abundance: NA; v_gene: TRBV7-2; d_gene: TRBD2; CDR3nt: TGTGCCAGCAGAAAAGGGAGCGGGAGCTCGGAGCAGTACTTC; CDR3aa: CASRKGSGSSEQYF
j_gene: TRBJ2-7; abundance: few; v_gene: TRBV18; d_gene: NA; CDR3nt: TGTGCCAGCTCACCCCCCCTAGGCCTACACGAGCAGTACTTC; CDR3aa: CASSPPLGLHEQYF
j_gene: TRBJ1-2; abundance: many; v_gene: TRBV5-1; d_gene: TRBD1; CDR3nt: TGCGCCAGCAGCCTGGGACAGGAGTTGACTAACTATGGCTACACCTTC; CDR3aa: CASSLGQELTNYGYTF
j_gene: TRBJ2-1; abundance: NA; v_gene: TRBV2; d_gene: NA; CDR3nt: TGTGCCAGCAGTGTTACGGGAGAAAACAATGAGCAGTTCTTC; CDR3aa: CASSVTGENNEQFF
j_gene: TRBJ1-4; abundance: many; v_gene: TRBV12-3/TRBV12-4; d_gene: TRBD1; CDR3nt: TGTGCCAGCAGTCGACGGACAGGGGGAACTAATGAAAAACTGTTTTTT; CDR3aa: CASSRRTGGTNEKLFF
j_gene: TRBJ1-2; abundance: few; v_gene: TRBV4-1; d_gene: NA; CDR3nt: TGCGCCAGCAGCCAATCTACCCCCGGGACGTTCTATGGCTACACCTTC; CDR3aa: CASSQSTPGTFYGYTF
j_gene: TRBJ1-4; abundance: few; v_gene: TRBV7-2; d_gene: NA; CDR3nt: TGTGCCAGCAGCTCGCGCGCACTCGGGCGGAGTAATGAAAAACTGTTTTTT; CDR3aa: CASSSRALGRSNEKLFF
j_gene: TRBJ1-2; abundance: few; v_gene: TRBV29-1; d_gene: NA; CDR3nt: TGCAGCGTAACCTCAGGAGAGCGCTACACCTTC; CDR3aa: CSVTSGERYTF
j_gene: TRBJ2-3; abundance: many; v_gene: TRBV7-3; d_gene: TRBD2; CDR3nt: TGTGCCAGCAGCTCGGACCCGGGACTAGAACGGTATTTT; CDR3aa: CASSSDPGLERYF
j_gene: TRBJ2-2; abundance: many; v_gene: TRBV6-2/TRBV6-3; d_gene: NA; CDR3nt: TGTGCCAGCTTAGAGGGTATGGCCACCGGGGAGCTGTTTTTT; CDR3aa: CASLEGMATGELFF
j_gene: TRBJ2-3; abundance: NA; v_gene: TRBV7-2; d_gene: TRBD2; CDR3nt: TGTGCCAGCTGTCTGACTAGCGGGACCGCAGATACGCAGTATTTT; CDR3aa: CASCLTSGTADTQYF
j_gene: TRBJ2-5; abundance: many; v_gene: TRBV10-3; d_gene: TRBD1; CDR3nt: TGTGCCATCAGAGCCGGGACAGGGGAAGAGACCCAGTACTTC; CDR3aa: CAIRAGTGEETQYF
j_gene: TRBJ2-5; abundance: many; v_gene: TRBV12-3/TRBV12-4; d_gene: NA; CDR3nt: TGTGCCAGCAGCCAGCGACGAGAGACCCAGTACTTC; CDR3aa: CASSQRRETQYF
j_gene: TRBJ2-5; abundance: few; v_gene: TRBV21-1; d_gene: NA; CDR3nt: TGTGCCAGCAGCATGACGGGAGAAGAGACCCAGTACTTC; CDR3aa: CASSMTGEETQYF
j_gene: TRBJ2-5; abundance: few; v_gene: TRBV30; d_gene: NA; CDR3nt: TGTGCCTGGAGTGTATATACAGGGGAGACCCAGTACTTC; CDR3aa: CAWSVYTGETQYF
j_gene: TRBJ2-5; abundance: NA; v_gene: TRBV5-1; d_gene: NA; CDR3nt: TGCGCCAGCAGCTTCCCAGGGTTGGAGACCCAGTACTTC; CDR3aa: CASSFPGLETQYF
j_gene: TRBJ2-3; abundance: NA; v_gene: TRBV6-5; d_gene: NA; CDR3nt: TGTGCCAGCAGTTACGAGGCAGCTCCCCCCGATACGCAGTATTTT; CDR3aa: CASSYEAAPPDTQYF
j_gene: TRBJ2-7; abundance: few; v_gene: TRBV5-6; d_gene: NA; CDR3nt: TGTGCCAGCAGCTTGTGGTTCCAAGGGGGTCCCTACGAGCAGTACTTC; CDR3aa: CASSLWFQGGPYEQYF
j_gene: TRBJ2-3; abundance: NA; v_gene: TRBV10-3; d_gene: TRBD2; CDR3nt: TGTGCCATCAAGGGACTAGCGGGGGTCCTATCTATTGCAGATACGCAGTATTTT; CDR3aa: CAIKGLAGVLSIADTQYF
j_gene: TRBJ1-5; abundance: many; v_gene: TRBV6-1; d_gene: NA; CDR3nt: TGTGCCAGCAGGCTGGGTGTCAATCAGCCCCAGCATTTT; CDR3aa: CASRLGVNQPQHF
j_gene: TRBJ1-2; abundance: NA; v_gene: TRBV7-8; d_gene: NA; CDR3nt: TGTGCCAGCAGCTTGGGGACCTATGGCTACACCTTC; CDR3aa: CASSLGTYGYTF
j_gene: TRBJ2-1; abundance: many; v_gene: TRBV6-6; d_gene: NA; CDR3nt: TGTGCCAGCAGTACCGGGGCCCACAATGAGCAGTTCTTC; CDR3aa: CASSTGAHNEQFF
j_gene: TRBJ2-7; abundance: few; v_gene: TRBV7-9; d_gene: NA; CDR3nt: TGTGCCAGCAGCCCGCGCCTGGGTTCAGCGAACGAGCAGTACTTC; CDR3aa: CASSPRLGSANEQYF
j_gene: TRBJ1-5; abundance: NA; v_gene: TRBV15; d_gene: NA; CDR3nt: TGTGCCACCAGCAGAGATCTTCCGGGGGCTGATCGGCAGCCCCAGCATTTT; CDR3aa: CATSRDLPGADRQPQHF
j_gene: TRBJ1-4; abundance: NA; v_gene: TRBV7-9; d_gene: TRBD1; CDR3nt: TGTGCCAGCAGCGGAAGGACAGGGTTTTACGAAAAACTGTTTTTT; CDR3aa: CASSGRTGFYEKLFF
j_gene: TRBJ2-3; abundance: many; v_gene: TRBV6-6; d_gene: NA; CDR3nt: TGTGCCAGCAGTATGACCACAGATACGCAGTATTTT; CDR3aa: CASSMTTDTQYF
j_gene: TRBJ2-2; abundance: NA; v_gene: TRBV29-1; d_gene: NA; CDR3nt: TGCAGCGTTGCTACAAGGGGCGGGGAGCTGTTTTTT; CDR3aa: CSVATRGGELFF
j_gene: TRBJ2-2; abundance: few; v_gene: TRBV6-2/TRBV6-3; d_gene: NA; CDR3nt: TGTGCCAGCAGGGCAGGGGCGAACACCGGGGAGCTGTTTTTT; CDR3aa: CASRAGANTGELFF
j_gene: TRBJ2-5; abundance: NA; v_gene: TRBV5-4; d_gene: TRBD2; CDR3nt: TGTGCCAGCAGCCCTAGACTAGCGGGAAGCCAAGAGACCCAGTACTTC; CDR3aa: CASSPRLAGSQETQYF
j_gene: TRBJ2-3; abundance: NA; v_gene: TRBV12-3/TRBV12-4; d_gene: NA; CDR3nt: TGTGCCAGCAACTTACAGGGCCCAGATACGCAGTATTTT; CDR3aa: CASNLQGPDTQYF
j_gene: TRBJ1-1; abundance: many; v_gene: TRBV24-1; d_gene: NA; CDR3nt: TGTGCCACCAGTGATACGACACGGGCTGAAGCTTTCTTT; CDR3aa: CATSDTTRAEAFF
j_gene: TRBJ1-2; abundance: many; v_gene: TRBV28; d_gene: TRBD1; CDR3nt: TGTGCCAGCAGTGACCCGGGACAGAGCTACTATGGCTACACCTTC; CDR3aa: CASSDPGQSYYGYTF
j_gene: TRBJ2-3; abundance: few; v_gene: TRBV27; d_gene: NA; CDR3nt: TGTGCCAGCAGTTCCCCCTTTGATACAGATACGCAGTATTTT; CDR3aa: CASSSPFDTDTQYF
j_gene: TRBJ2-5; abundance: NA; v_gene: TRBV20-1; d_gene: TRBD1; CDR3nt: TGCAGTGCTCCTAGGACAGGGACGGAGACCCAGTACTTC; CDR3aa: CSAPRTGTETQYF
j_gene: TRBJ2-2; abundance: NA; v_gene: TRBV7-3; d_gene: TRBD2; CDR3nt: TGTGCCAGCAGCTTGGGTAGCGGGGACACCGGGGAGCTGTTTTTT; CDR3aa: CASSLGSGDTGELFF
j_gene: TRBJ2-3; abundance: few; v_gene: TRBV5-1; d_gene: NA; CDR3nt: TGCCCCAGCAGCAGCCGCGGGCAACCACATGGCACAGATACGCAGTATTTT; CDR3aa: CPSSSRGQPHGTDTQYF
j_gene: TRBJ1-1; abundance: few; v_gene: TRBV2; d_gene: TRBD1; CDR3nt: TGTGCCAGCAGCGCGACTTCTTGGACAGGTGATATTGAAGCTTTCTTT; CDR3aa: CASSATSWTGDIEAFF
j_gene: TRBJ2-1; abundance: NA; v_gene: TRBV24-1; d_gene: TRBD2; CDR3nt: TGTGCCGTCTCGCGGGGGGGCATTTTCAATGAGCAGTTCTTC; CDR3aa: CAVSRGGIFNEQFF
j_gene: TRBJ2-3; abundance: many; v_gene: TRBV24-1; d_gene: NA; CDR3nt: TGTGCCACCAGTGATCCCGTGGCAGGTGAGGTGCAGTATTTT; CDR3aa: CATSDPVAGEVQYF
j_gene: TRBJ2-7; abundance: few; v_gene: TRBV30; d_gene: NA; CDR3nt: TGTGCCTGGAGAAGGGCGGCCACCTACGAGCAGTACTTC; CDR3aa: CAWRRAATYEQYF
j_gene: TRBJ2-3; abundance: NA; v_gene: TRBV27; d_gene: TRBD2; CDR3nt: TGTGCCAGCAGTTTAAGGCCCCCCCAAGCGGGGGCTAGCACAGATACGCAGTATTTT; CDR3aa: CASSLRPPQAGASTDTQYF
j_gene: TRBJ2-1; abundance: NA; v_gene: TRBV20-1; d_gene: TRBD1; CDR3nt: TGCAGTGCTAGAGCCGTTCGGGACAGCCCTCCCAATGAGCAGTTCTTC; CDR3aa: CSARAVRDSPPNEQFF
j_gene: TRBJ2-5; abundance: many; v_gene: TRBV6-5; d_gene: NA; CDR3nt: TGTGCCAGCAGGGAACTAGGAGGTGGGGAGACCCAGTACTTC; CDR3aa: CASRELGGGETQYF
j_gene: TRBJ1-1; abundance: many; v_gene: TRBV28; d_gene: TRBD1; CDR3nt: TGTGCCAGCAGGCCAACTACAGGGGGCACTGAAGCTTTCTTT; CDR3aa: CASRPTTGGTEAFF